This TCR beta chain was recorded in a study of shared clonotypes between healthy human individuals. Study observations and caveats: Memory subsets generally showed lower estimated richness than naive subsets.

After removal of 5 bases from V and 10 bases from J, the junction contained 16 bases not matched to a gene. CDR3 length equals 16 residues. The V gene's germline CDR1 is SGHAT and CDR2 FQNNGV. The data were produced by immunoSEQ multiplex PCR, yet TCRdb's version contains in-frame clones alone and is incomplete. The sample shows 600,000 to 800,000 clones, roughly 72% of them seen only once. The authors divided CD4+ cells into CD45RA+ naive and CD45RA-negative memory subsets. As to this clone: No antigen is known for it.

The sequence was obtained from a woman aged 30 to 39 in good health. V usage is TRBV11-2 and J usage is TRBJ2-1; 8 bases are a match to TRBD2. Sequencing input: memory CD4+ T cells sorted from blood. Subset denoted: CD45RA-negative fraction. The CDR3 sequence: CASSITGTRSHREQFF. CDR3 coding DNA: TGTGCCAGCAGCATAACCGGGACTAGATCCCACAGGGAGCAGTTCTTC.